Below are 5 T cell receptor beta chains sequenced from a single sample in a study of blood T cell repertoires in COVID-19. TCRdb keeps only in-frame clones here, not all; method: immunoSEQ multiplex PCR. The sample records 15,000 to 20,000 clones, roughly 93% being singletons. Sequencing used peripheral blood. The receptors were sampled from a human donor in a cohort sampled during active COVID-19.

The V gene is TRBV7-6, the J gene TRBJ1-4; 7 bases agree with TRBD1. This CDR3 is 16 amino acids long. Germline V gene data show CDR1 as SGHVS and CDR2 as FNYEAQ. V trimming: 1 base; J trimming: 7 bases; junction bases outside the gene matches: 9. CDR3 nucleotide sequence: TGTGCCAGCAGCTTAGTATCAGGGGGAAGCGGTGAAAAACTGTTTTTT. Translating gives CASSLVSGGSGEKLFF. The whole variable domain, remainder taken from reference TRBV7-6 and TRBJ1-4, is GAGVSQSPRYKVTKRGQDVALRCDPISGHVSLYWYRQALGQGPEFLTYFNYEAQQDKSGLPNDRFSAERPEGSISTLTIQRTEQRDSAMYRCASSLVSGGSGEKLFFGSGTQLSVL.

This chain uses TRBV11-2 with TRBJ2-5; TRBD2 matches at 13 bases. The CDR3 contains 17 residues. The V gene's germline CDR1 is SGHAT and CDR2 FQNNGV. V lost 5 bases, J lost 5 bases, and 11 bases stayed unmatched. This chain's CDR3 is CASSHRRLAGGFETQYF. The CDR3, as DNA: TGTGCCAGCAGCCACCGCCGACTAGCGGGGGGTTTTGAGACCCAGTACTTC.

This clone was seen once. The chain links TRBV13 to TRBJ2-7, with 10 bases lining up with TRBD1. The CDR3 length is 17 residues. CDR1 is PRHDT, CDR2 FYEKMQ, per germline (reference sequence). The V and J ends lost 5 bases and 2 bases, in that order; junction bases with no gene match: 12. The CDR3 loop reads CASSPGTGVGRTYEQYF. The CDR3 region has the DNA TGTGCCAGCAGCCCCGGGACAGGGGTCGGGCGGACCTACGAGCAGTACTTC.

This sequence joins TRBV19 and TRBJ1-2; D is uncertain. Deletions cut 3 bases from V and 5 bases from J, with 13 bases between. This CDR3 is built from 14 residues. In germline, CDR1 is LNHDA, CDR2 SQIVND (reference sequence). CDR3 in DNA: TGTGCCAGTAGTATTCTAGGAGATTTGTATGGCTACACCTTC. Translated: CASSILGDLYGYTF.

This chain uses TRBV25-1 with TRBJ1-2; 8 positions match TRBD1. J lost 7 bases, V lost 3 bases, and 1 base had no gene match. Germline V gives CDR1 MGHDK, CDR2 SYGVNS. This CDR3 is 12 amino acids long. The CDR3 loop reads CASSEGTGGYTF. CDR3 in DNA: TGTGCCAGCAGTGAGGGGACAGGTGGCTACACCTTC.